Following are 26 T cell receptor beta chains from one sample sequenced in a study of T cell responses to AZD1222 COVID-19 vaccine. Method: immunoSEQ multiplex PCR; TCRdb's copy keeps in-frame clones and lacks some. This repertoire shows 150,000 to 200,000 clones, roughly nine tenths found once; its top ten account for around 1.6%. The starting material was peripheral blood, obtained 28 days after the second AZD1222 dose. The receptors come from an adult who received the AZD1222 COVID-19 vaccine.

This clone came up once. J is TRBJ1-5 and V is TRBV6-1; a possible D gene is TRBD1 (6 bases). Per germline, CDR1 MNHNS and CDR2 SASEGT. The CDR3 is 19 amino acids. V was pared by 0 bases and J by 4 bases, with 22 bases between. The CDR3 spells CASSEALTVTGLLNQPQHF. Here the CDR3 DNA reads TGTGCCAGCAGTGAAGCGTTGACCGTGACAGGTCTCTTAAATCAGCCCCAGCATTTT.

V is TRBV11-2 and J is TRBJ1-2; no clear D. V was cut by 4 bases and J by 7 bases, with 10 bases left in between. Per germline, CDR1 SGHAT and CDR2 FQNNGV. The CDR3 runs 12 residues. The CDR3 coding sequence is TGTGCCAGCAGCTCAACGGTGGGTGGCTACACCTTC. Translation: CASSSTVGGYTF.

The chain has TRBV4-1 and TRBJ2-1; 11 bases line up with TRBD2. Germline CDR1 reads MGHRA; CDR2 reads YSYEKL. J lost 9 bases, V lost 0 bases, and 7 bases had no gene match. The CDR3 loop spans 16 amino acids. The CDR3 bases are TGCGCCAGCAGCCAAGAGCAACTAGCGGGAGTGGTTGAGCAGTTCTTC. Residues: CASSQEQLAGVVEQFF.

This clone was seen only a few times. The chain is built from TRBV7-3 and TRBJ1-3; no clear D gene. Germline V gene lookup returns CDR1 SGHTA and CDR2 FQGTGA. The CDR3 runs to 12 residues. V lost 1 base and J lost 3, with 1 base in between. CDR3 amino acids: CASSLNGNTIYF. CDR3 DNA: TGTGCCAGCAGCTTAAATGGAAACACCATATATTTT.

This chain connects TRBV5-1 to TRBJ1-2; TRBD1 agrees at 7 bases. The CDR3 contains 14 residues. Germline V gene sequence: CDR1 SGHRS, CDR2 YFSETQ. Trimming removed 5 bases from V and 4 bases from J; junction bases left unmatched: 8. The DNA for the CDR3 is TGCGCCAGCAGGTCCGGGACAGCAGTCTATGGCTACACCTTC. Translated, it gives CASRSGTAVYGYTF.

The chain links TRBV18 to TRBJ1-2; D not certain. This CDR3 has 13 residues. Trimming shortened V by 2 bases and J by 12 bases, and 16 bases separated the two germline ends. Germline-derived CDR1 and CDR2 are KGHSH and LQKENI. CDR3 bases: TGTGCCAGCTCACCAGCCTCTCGGGAAGGAGACACCTTC. Translating gives CASSPASREGDTF.

This chain uses TRBV5-1 with TRBJ2-7; maybe TRBD2 (5 bases). The V gene's germline CDR1 is SGHRS and CDR2 YFSETQ. CDR3 length: 15 residues. Trimming cost V 4 bases and J 2 bases, with 16 bases left between them. The CDR3 DNA follows: TGCGCCAGCAGCCCGGGCGCCGGGGTAACCTACGAGCAGTACTTC. The encoded protein is CASSPGAGVTYEQYF. Supplemented by reference TRBV5-1 and TRBJ2-7, the full variable domain reads KAGVTQTPRYLIKTRGQQVTLSCSPISGHRSVSWYQQTPGQGLQFLFEYFSETQRNKGNFPGRFSGRQFSNSRSEMNVSTLELGDSALYLCASSPGAGVTYEQYFGPGTRLTVT.

The chain carries TRBV19 and TRBJ1-5, with D tentatively TRBD1 (6 bases). Between the trimmed V and J ends, which lost 5 bases and 3 bases, there was a span of 17 bases. CDR1 is LNHDA and CDR2 is SQIVND in the germline V gene (reference sequence). This CDR3 is 16 amino acids long. In DNA, the CDR3 is TGTGCCAGTAGTCATGACAAGGGGGTGACCAATCAGCCCCAGCATTTT. This gives the protein CASSHDKGVTNQPQHF.

J is TRBJ1-3 and V is TRBV5-5; D is unresolved. V was pared by 3 bases and J by 0 bases, with 7 bases between. Germline loops: CDR1 SGHKS, CDR2 YYEKEE (reference sequence). This CDR3 has 14 residues. CDR3 loop: CASSSINSGNTIYF. In DNA form, the CDR3 reads TGTGCCAGCAGCTCCATCAACTCTGGAAACACCATATATTTT.

The chain combines TRBV19 with TRBJ1-1; weak D call: TRBD1 (5 bases). The V gene lost 5 bases and the J gene lost 7 bases, with 20 bases spanning the gap. The germline V gene has CDR1 LNHDA and CDR2 SQIVND (reference sequence). The length of the CDR3 is 15 residues. The CDR3 protein is CASSSSGHGDYEAFF. CDR3 DNA sequence: TGTGCCAGTAGTTCCTCCGGACACGGGGATTATGAAGCTTTCTTT.

This rearrangement joins TRBV19 to TRBJ2-1; TRBD2 aligns across 12 bases. V lost 6 bases and J lost 1; bases outside the gene matches: 4. CDR1 and CDR2 from the germline V gene are LNHDA and SQIVND (reference sequence). This CDR3 region has 16 residues. CDR3 protein: CASRQTSGGSYNEQFF. For the CDR3, the DNA is TGTGCCAGTAGGCAGACTAGCGGGGGTTCCTACAATGAGCAGTTCTTC.

This sequence joins TRBV4-1 and TRBJ1-1, with a tentative D call TRBD1 (6 bases). Germline V gene sequence: CDR1 MGHRA, CDR2 YSYEKL. The CDR3 runs to 14 residues. The V and J ends lost 5 bases and 1 base respectively, with 11 bases between them. CDR3 DNA sequence: TGCGCCAGCAGCTTACAGGGTTCGAACACTGAAGCTTTCTTT. It translates to CASSLQGSNTEAFF.

The chain employs TRBV19 and TRBJ1-2, with D perhaps matching TRBD1 (6 bases). Between the trimmed V and J ends, which lost 0 bases and 8 bases, there was a span of 19 bases. CDR1 LNHDA and CDR2 SQIVND come from the germline V gene (reference sequence). The CDR3 is 16 amino acids. The CDR3 sequence: CASSIETGSIGRGYTF. CDR3 DNA sequence: TGTGCCAGTAGTATAGAGACAGGCTCTATAGGTCGGGGCTACACCTTC.

The chain is built from TRBV30 and TRBJ1-2, with 8 bases lining up with TRBD1. Unmatched junction bases numbered 8, after V lost 3 bases and J lost 5 bases. The CDR3 sequence is 14 residues long. CDR1 GTSNPN and CDR2 SVGIG come from the germline V gene (reference sequence). The CDR3 is CAWSRQGHFYGYTF. The CDR3 coding sequence is TGTGCCTGGAGCAGACAGGGGCATTTTTATGGCTACACCTTC.

This sequence joins TRBV18 and TRBJ1-2, with D possibly matching TRBD1 (5 bases). V lost 3 bases, J lost 6 bases, and 17 bases lay in between. The CDR3 extends over 15 amino acids. Germline-derived CDR1 and CDR2 are KGHSH and LQKENI. As DNA, the CDR3 is TGTGCCAGCTCACCGAGCTTGCAGGGTAATGATGGCTACACCTTC. It codes for CASSPSLQGNDGYTF.

The rearrangement joins TRBV29-1 to TRBJ2-1, with 8 bases identical to TRBD1. The length of the CDR3 is 14 residues. CDR1 SQVTM and CDR2 ANQGSEA come from the germline V gene. V shed 2 bases, J shed 9 bases, and the junction held 9 bases outside the gene matches. As DNA, the CDR3 is TGCAGCGTTGAATCGACAGGGGTGTCCGGTGAGCAGTTCTTC. Translated: CSVESTGVSGEQFF.

This clone has only one observation. The sample carries other DNA sequences with the same CDR3. The V call is TRBV19, the J call TRBJ1-1; no definite D call. The V gene's germline CDR1 is LNHDA and CDR2 SQIVND (reference sequence). The CDR3 runs 12 residues. Trimming left V 3 bases short and J 2 bases short, with 4 bases between. The CDR3 sequence is CASSIGNTEAFF. The CDR3 nucleotides read TGTGCCAGTAGTATCGGCAACACTGAAGCTTTCTTT.

The chain joins TRBV18 to TRBJ1-4, with D unclear. Germline loops: CDR1 KGHSH, CDR2 LQKENI. Trimming took off 1 base at V and 8 bases at J, with 14 bases between the two ends. The CDR3 has 15 amino acids. CDR3 nucleotide sequence: TGTGCCAGCTCACCACTACAAGGGAACAACGAAAAACTGTTTTTT. It codes for CASSPLQGNNEKLFF.

The chain joins TRBV19 to TRBJ1-1; tentatively, D is TRBD1 (5 bases). The CDR3 loop spans 12 amino acids. Germline assignment: CDR1 LNHDA and CDR2 SQIVND (reference sequence). Trimming cost V 7 bases and J 6 bases, with 12 bases left between them. CDR3 amino acids: CASNLGGAEAFF. CDR3 nucleotide sequence: TGTGCCAGTAACCTGGGGGGAGCTGAAGCTTTCTTT.

V is TRBV5-1 and J is TRBJ2-1, with D tentatively TRBD2 (7 bases). Germline assignment: CDR1 SGHRS and CDR2 YFSETQ. The CDR3 spans 14 residues. V was pared by 7 bases and J by 3 bases, with 14 bases between. The CDR3 sequence is CASGKGEGYNEQFF. CDR3 in DNA: TGCGCCAGCGGAAAGGGGGAGGGCTACAATGAGCAGTTCTTC.

The chain combines TRBV12-3 or TRBV12-4 with TRBJ1-6, with no clear D. This CDR3 has 13 residues. V lost 1 base, J lost 10 bases, and 8 bases lay in between. CDR3 bases: TGTGCCAGCAGTTTAGTCCCACGCTCACCCCTCCACTTT. Residues: CASSLVPRSPLHF.

The chain is built from TRBV18 and TRBJ2-7, with D maybe TRBD1 (5 bases). CDR3 length: 14 amino acids. Trimming took 5 bases from V and 3 from J, leaving 14 bases between them. From germline, CDR1 is KGHSH and CDR2 LQKENI. CDR3 residues: CASSGNSGNYEQYF. CDR3 sequence (DNA): TGTGCCAGCTCAGGGAACTCAGGGAACTACGAGCAGTACTTC.

The rearrangement links TRBV6-5 to TRBJ2-1, with 8 bases fitting TRBD2. The germline gives CDR1 MNHEY, CDR2 SVGAGI. The length of the CDR3 is 15 residues. V lost 3 bases to trimming and J lost 4 bases; unmatched junction nucleotides: 5. CDR3 loop: CASSYSGTSYNEQFF. The CDR3 nucleotides are TGTGCCAGCAGTTATTCGGGGACTAGTTACAATGAGCAGTTCTTC.

This clone was seen once. V is TRBV5-5 and J is TRBJ1-4, with no clear D. Germline CDR1 is SGHKS and CDR2 is YYEKEE (reference sequence). V was cut by 0 bases and J by 8 bases, with 14 bases left in between. The CDR3 sequence is 15 residues long. CDR3 coding DNA: TGTGCCAGCAGCTTGGCTGGTCCCGGAGGAGAAAAACTGTTTTTT. As protein: CASSLAGPGGEKLFF. The full variable domain, completed using reference TRBV5-5 and TRBJ1-4, is DAGVTQSPTHLIKTRGQQVTLRCSPISGHKSVSWYQQVLGQGPQFIFQYYEKEERGRGNFPDRFSARQFPNYSSELNVNALLLGDSALYLCASSLAGPGGEKLFFGSGTQLSVL.

The chain recombines TRBV6-2 or TRBV6-3 with TRBJ1-2; D unresolved. The germline V and J ends were trimmed by 5 bases and 6 bases, with 19 bases remaining between them. The germline V gene has CDR1 MNHEY and CDR2 SVGEGT. This CDR3 has 15 amino acids. CDR3 loop: CASSMREGFRHGYTF. Here the CDR3 DNA reads TGTGCCAGCAGTATGAGGGAAGGCTTCCGACATGGCTACACCTTC.

This clone has just a few counts. The chain is built from TRBV7-8 and TRBJ1-3; D not certain. V shed 5 bases and J shed 3 bases, with 8 bases lying between them. The CDR3 is 13 residues long. Germline V gene lookup returns CDR1 SGHVS and CDR2 FQNEAQ. CDR3 nucleotide sequence: TGTGCCAGCAGCCCCGGGATTGGAAACACCATATATTTT. Translated, it gives CASSPGIGNTIYF. Based on the CDR3 plus reference TRBV7-8 and TRBJ1-3, the full variable domain is GAGVSQSPRYKVAKRGQDVALRCDPISGHVSLFWYQQALGQGPEFLTYFQNEAQLDKSGLPSDRFFAERPEGSVSTLKIQRTQQEDSAVYLCASSPGIGNTIYFGEGSWLTVV.